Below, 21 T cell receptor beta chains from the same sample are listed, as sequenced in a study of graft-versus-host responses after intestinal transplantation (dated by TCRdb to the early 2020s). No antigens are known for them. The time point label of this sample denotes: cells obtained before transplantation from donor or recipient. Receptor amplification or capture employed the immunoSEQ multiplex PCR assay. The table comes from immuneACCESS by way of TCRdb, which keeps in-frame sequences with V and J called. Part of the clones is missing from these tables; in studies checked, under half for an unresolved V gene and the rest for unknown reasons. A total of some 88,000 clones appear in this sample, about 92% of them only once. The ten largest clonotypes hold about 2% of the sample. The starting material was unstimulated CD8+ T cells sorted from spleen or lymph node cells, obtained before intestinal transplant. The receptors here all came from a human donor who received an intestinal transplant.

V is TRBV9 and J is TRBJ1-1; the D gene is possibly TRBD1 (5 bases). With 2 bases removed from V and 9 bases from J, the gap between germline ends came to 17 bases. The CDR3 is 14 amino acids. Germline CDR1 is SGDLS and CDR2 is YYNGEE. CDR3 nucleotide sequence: TGTGCCAGCAGCGTCCCCGACAGAGTTGAGCAAGCTTTCTTT. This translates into CASSVPDRVEQAFF.

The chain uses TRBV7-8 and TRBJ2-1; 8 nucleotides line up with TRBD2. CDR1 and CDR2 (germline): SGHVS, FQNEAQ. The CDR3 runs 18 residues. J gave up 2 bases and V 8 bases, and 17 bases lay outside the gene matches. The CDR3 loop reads CASQLRGGSPGPYNEQFF. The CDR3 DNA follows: TGTGCCAGCCAACTACGGGGGGGGTCCCCCGGGCCCTACAATGAGCAGTTCTTC.

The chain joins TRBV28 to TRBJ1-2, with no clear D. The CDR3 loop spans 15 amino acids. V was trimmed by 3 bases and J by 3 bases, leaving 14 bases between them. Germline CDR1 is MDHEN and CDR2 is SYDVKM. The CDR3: CASSLALLAHYGYTF. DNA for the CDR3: TGTGCCAGCAGTTTGGCTCTCTTGGCCCACTATGGCTACACCTTC.

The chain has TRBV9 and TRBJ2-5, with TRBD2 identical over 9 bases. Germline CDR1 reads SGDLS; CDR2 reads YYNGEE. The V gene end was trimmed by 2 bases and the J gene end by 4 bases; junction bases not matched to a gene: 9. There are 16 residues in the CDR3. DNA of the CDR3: TGTGCCAGCAGCGTGGTAGCGGGGGCTCCGGGAGAGACCCAGTACTTC. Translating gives CASSVVAGAPGETQYF. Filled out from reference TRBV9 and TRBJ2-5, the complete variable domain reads DSGVTQTPKHLITATGQRVTLRCSPRSGDLSVYWYQQSLDQGLQFLIQYYNGEERAKGNILERFSAQQFPDLHSELNLSSLELGDSALYFCASSVVAGAPGETQYFGPGTRLLVL.

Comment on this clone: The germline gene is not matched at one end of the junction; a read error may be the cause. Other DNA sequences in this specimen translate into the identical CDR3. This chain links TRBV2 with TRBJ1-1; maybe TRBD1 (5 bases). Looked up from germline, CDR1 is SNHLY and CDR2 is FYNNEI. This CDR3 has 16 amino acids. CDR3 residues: CASSETTENMNTEAFF. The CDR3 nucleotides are TGCGCCAGCAGTGAGACGACAGAGAACATGAACACTGAAGCTTTCTTT. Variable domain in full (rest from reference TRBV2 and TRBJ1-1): EPEVTQTPSHQVTQMGQEVILRCVPISNHLYFYWYRQILGQKVEFLVSFYNNEISEKSEIFDDQFSVERPDGSNFTLKIRSTKLEDSAMYFCASSETTENMNTEAFFGQGTRLTVV.

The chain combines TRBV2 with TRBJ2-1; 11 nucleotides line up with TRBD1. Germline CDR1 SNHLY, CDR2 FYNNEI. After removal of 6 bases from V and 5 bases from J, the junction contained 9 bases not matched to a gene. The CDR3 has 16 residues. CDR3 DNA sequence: TGTGCCAGCAGCCATCTAACGGGACAGGGGGACAATGAGCAGTTCTTC. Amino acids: CASSHLTGQGDNEQFF.

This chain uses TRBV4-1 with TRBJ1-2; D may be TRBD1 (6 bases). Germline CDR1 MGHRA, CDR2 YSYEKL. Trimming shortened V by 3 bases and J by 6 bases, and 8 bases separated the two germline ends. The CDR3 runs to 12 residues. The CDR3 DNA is TGCGCCAGCAGCCAGGGGGCCCATGGCTACACCTTC. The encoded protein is CASSQGAHGYTF.

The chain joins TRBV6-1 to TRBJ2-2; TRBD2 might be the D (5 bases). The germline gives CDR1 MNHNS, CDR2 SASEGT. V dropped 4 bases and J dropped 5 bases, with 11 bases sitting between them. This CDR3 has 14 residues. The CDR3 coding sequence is TGTGCCAGCAGTGGACCCCGAGGGACCGGGGAGCTGTTTTTT. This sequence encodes CASSGPRGTGELFF.

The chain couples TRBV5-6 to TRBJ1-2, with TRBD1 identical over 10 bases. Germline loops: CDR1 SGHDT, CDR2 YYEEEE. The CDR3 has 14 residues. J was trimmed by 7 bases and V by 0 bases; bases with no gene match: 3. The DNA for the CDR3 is TGTGCCAGCAGCTTGGGGACAGGGGGTATTGGCTACACCTTC. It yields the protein CASSLGTGGIGYTF.

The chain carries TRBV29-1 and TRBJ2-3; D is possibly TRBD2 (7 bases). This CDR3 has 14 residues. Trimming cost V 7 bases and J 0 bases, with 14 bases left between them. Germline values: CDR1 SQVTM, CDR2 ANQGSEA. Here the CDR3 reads CSDGEGTSTDTQYF. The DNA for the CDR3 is TGCAGCGATGGGGAGGGGACAAGCACAGATACGCAGTATTTT.

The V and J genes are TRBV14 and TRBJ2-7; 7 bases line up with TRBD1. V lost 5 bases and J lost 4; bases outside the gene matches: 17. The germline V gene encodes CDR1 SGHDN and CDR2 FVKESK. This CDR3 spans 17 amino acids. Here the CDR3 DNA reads TGTGCCAGCAGCTACTCAAATTACGTCGGGACAGATTACGAGCAGTACTTC. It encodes CASSYSNYVGTDYEQYF.

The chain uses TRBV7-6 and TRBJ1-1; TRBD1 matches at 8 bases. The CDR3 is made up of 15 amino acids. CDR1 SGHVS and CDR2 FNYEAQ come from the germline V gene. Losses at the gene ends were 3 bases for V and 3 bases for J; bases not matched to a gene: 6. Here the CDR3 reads CASSLGQEGYTEAFF. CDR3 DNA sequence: TGTGCCAGCAGCTTGGGACAGGAAGGGTACACTGAAGCTTTCTTT.

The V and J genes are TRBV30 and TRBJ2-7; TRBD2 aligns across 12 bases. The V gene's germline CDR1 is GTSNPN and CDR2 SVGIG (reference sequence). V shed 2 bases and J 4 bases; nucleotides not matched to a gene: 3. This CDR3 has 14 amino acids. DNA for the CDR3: TGTGCCTGGAGTTATGGACTAGCGGGGTACGAGCAGTACTTC. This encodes CAWSYGLAGYEQYF.

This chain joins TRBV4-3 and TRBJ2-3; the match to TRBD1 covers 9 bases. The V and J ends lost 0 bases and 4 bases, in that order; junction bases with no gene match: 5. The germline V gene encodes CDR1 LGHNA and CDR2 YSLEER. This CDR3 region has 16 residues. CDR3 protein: CASSQDNTGGADTQYF. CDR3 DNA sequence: TGCGCCAGCAGCCAAGATAATACAGGGGGCGCAGATACGCAGTATTTT.

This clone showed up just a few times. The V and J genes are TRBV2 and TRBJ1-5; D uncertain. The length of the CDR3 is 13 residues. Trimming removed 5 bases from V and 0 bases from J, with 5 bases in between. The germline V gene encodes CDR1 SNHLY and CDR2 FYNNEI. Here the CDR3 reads CASSYSSNQPQHF. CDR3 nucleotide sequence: TGTGCCAGCAGTTACAGTAGCAATCAGCCCCAGCATTTT. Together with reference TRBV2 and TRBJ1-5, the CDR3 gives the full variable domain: EPEVTQTPSHQVTQMGQEVILRCVPISNHLYFYWYRQILGQKVEFLVSFYNNEISEKSEIFDDQFSVERPDGSNFTLKIRSTKLEDSAMYFCASSYSSNQPQHFGDGTRLSIL.

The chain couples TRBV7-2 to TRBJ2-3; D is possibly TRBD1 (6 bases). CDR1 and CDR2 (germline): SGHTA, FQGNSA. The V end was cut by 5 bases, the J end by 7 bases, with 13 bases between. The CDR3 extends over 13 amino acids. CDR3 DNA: TGTGCCAGCAGCCCAGGGGTCTTATATACGCAGTATTTT. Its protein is CASSPGVLYTQYF. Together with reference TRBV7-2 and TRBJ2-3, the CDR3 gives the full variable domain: GAGVSQSPSNKVTEKGKDVELRCDPISGHTALYWYRQSLGQGLEFLIYFQGNSAPDKSGLPSDRFSAERTGGSVSTLTIQRTQQEDSAVYLCASSPGVLYTQYFGPGTRLTVL.

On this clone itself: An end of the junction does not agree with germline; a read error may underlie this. CDR3 sequence: CVSSAWTSRNIQYF. The CDR3 nucleotides are TGTGTCAGCAGTGCCTGGACTAGCAGGAACATTCAGTACTTC. This sequence joins TRBV27 and TRBJ2-4, with 8 bases that match TRBD2. Germline CDR1 reads MNHEY; CDR2 reads SMNVEV (reference sequence). The CDR3 runs 14 residues.

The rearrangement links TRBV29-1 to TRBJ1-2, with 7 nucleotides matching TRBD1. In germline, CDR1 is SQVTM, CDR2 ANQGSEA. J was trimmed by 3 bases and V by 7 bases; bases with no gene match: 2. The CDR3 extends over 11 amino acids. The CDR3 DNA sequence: TGCAGCGGTACAGGGGACTATGGCTACACCTTC. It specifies CSGTGDYGYTF.

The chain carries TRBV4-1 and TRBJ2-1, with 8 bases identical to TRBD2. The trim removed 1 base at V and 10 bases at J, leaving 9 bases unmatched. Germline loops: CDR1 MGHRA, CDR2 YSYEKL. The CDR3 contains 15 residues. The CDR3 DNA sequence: TGCGCCAGCAGCCAAGGTAACGGGGGGGCCTGGGAGCAGTTCTTC. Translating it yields CASSQGNGGAWEQFF.

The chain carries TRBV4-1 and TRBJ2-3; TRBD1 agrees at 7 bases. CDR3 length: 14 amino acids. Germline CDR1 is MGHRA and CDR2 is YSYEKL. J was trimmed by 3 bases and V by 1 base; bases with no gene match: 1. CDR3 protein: CASSQGTGTDTQYF. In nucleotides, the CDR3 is TGCGCCAGCAGCCAAGGGACAGGTACAGATACGCAGTATTTT.

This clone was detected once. CDR3 loop: CASSLAFGGTDTQYF. The CDR3 DNA reads TGTGCCAGCAGCTTAGCTTTCGGCGGGACAGATACGCAGTATTTT. The chain links TRBV7-2 to TRBJ2-3; possibly TRBD2 for D (5 bases). The CDR3 runs to 15 residues. V dropped 0 bases and J dropped 3 bases, with 10 bases sitting between them. From germline, CDR1 is SGHTA and CDR2 FQGNSA.